The source of this TCR beta chain is a study of blood T cell repertoires in COVID-19 (dated by TCRdb to the early 2020s). About the investigation overall: Samples from collaborators originated in the United States, Italy and Spain and spanned both the acute and convalescent phases of COVID-19. Nearly every sample came with metadata listing a de-identified subject ID, COVID-19 status, age in years and sex. The repertoires were released in a freely available public database intended as a resource for research on the immune response to SARS-CoV-2. HLA class I and class II types, where available, came from metadata supplied by the sample provider rather than from assay-based typing. The dataset comprised deeply sampled blood TCRbeta repertoires from subjects exposed to, actively infected with, or recovered from COVID-19. The samples were drawn from two sources: the first 160 participants of the ongoing ImmuneRACE study, and approximately 1,300 subjects contributed by 6 global collaborators. The material from the prospective study consisted of cDNA or gDNA derived from T cells, B-cell-depleted T cells, or PBMCs. Here is what the overall study found, with its caveats: The amount of clinical and demographic metadata varied by source and participant and was provided uncurated.

TCRbeta CDR3 regions were amplified from genomic DNA by means of the immunoSEQ Assay, a bias-controlled multiplex PCR. From the authors' description of their analysis: Within the assay, amplification of reference gene primers was used to estimate how many nucleated cells each sample contained. To quantify the absolute abundance of each unique TCRbeta CDR3 rearrangement, sequence reads were collapsed and filtered. For each sample, productive Simpson clonality was calculated as the square root of Simpson's diversity index across productive rearrangements. Entries here come from immuneACCESS through TCRdb and include only in-frame sequences with V and J called. Some clones fail to appear in such tables; in the studies checked, an unresolved V gene covers under half of the shortfall, and the cause of the remainder is unknown. The DNA was the basis for D and trimming; V, J and clone size are from that table. Counted in this sample were a few hundred thousand clones; approximately 84% of them appeared once. About 15% of the sample is held by the ten biggest clonotypes.

Points on this clone: The antigen it binds to is not known. One base away there is no much larger clone; base qualities are not given.

From its cysteine to its phenylalanine, the CDR3 spans 19 amino acids. Here the CDR3 DNA is all that survives: 57 bases in frame from base 1. Enrolling through a virtual design, the prospective study's participants ranged in age from roughly 18 to 89 years and lived across 24 United States geographic areas. In the prospective study, participants were assigned to cohorts based on the clinical history participants reported in a screening survey and a study questionnaire. Recovered participants in ImmuneRACE Cohort 3 were defined as having two consecutive negative NP/OP PCR tests, clearance from a healthcare professional, or resolution of symptoms. Mobile phlebotomists in the prospective study collected whole blood, serum and a nasopharyngeal or oropharyngeal swab from every participant. Participants in the prospective study had the option to provide additional blood draws and questionnaires over a roughly two-month period. Before DNA extraction, blood samples from the prospective study were shipped at room temperature or frozen.

The sequence is built from TRBV12-2 and TRBJ1-3; the table gives TRBD1 as D, unverified against the DNA. TRBV12-2 is reported as a pseudogene. The source is a man between 40 and 49 years old who had recovered from COVID-19. Material: PBMCs or T cells enriched from blood (not recorded which). The CDR3: CASRLCSVGDSSSGNTIYF. The DNA sequence is as follows: TGTGCAAGTCGCTTATGTTCTGTCGGGGACAGCTCCTCTGGAAACACCATATATTTT.